The present TCR beta chain was sequenced within a study of T cell repertoires in cytomegalovirus infection. The overall study: Both a matching HLA type and CMV infection were indicated by public TCR beta signatures.

Germline V gene lookup returns CDR1 LNHDA and CDR2 SQIVND (reference sequence). CDR3 size: 14 residues. V dropped 3 bases and J dropped 8 bases, with 13 bases sitting between them. Using its own MiXCR run on the reads, TCRdb lists one record per CDR3 protein. Of roughly 68,000 distinct CDR3 sequences in the sample, approximately 22% are singletons; the top ten hold roughly 80%. Notes on this clonotype: The antigen remains unidentified.

Study-level findings and limits: The ex vivo response showed dominance by HLA-C-restricted CMV-specific TCR beta clonotypes. Summed public TCR beta family frequency identified CMV carriers bearing the relevant HLA.

The V gene is TRBV19, the J gene TRBJ1-4; no definite D call. This TCR was recovered from a human donor in good health (CMV status not recorded). Some clones in this sample may be carry-over from other donors' samples. The sequenced material came from PBMCs, sequenced either directly or after in vitro stimulation (not recorded which). In DNA, the CDR3 is TGTGCCAGTAGTATCAGTTCACGGGTGGAAAAACTGTTTTTT. Protein sequence: CASSISSRVEKLFF.